This TCR beta chain appears in the sequencing data of a study of shared clonotypes between healthy human individuals. V lost 11 bases, J lost 7 bases, and 15 bases lay in between. The length of the CDR3 is 11 residues. Per germline, CDR1 MGHDK and CDR2 SYGVNS. CD45RO-negative cells were positively selected for CCR7, leaving out terminally differentiated effector memory CD45RA+ cells. Only Caucasian adults living in Nashville, Tennessee made up the donor group. Notes on this clone: Its antigen is not identified.

Overall study results and limits: In contrast to clonotypes shared by all four donors, non-shared clonotypes had lower generation probabilities. For sorted subsets, rarefaction showed incomplete sequencing despite large depth.

Some clones are missing from TCRdb's copy, which holds only in-frame ones; the method was immunoSEQ multiplex PCR. The sample yields some 2,000,000 clones, around 96% seen once. The specimen was naive CD8+ T cells sorted from blood. The chain is built from TRBV25-1 and TRBJ2-7; possibly TRBD2 for D (5 bases). The receptor was derived from a man aged 18 to 29 in good health. In nucleotides, the CDR3 is TGTGCCGCGGGTCCGGGCCTGGAGCAGTACTTC. This encodes CAAGPGLEQYF.